What follows is one T cell receptor beta chain and its context. What it recognizes is unknown. This sample is drawn from a study of post-analysis software for immune sequencing data. Turning to the study itself: Some patients lacked subtype; others had relapsing-remitting, secondary progressive or progressive-relapsing disease.

Germline assignment: CDR1 SGHRS and CDR2 YFSETQ. This CDR3 comprises 14 residues. V was shortened by 4 bases and J by 4 bases, with 13 bases between the two germline ends. Overall study findings and caveats: Analysis by F measure revealed that same-batch samples clustered strongly together. Multiple sclerosis was associated with a significant reduction in normalized Chao1 diversity relative to controls. The five TRBV segments detected at higher frequency in patients than in controls included TRBV5-6, TRBV5-1 and TRBV20-1.

Unique molecular identifiers were carried by the TCR beta cDNA libraries. TCRdb recomputed calls from the PCR reads with MiXCR, one row per CDR3 protein. Of 150,000 or so distinct CDR3 sequences in the sample, around 36% are singletons; the top ten hold over 25%. The V gene is TRBV5-1, the J gene TRBJ2-3; the D gene is possibly TRBD2 (5 bases). This receptor was obtained from a girl aged 5-17 years with multiple sclerosis. Here the sequenced sample was blood, taken after autologous hematopoietic stem cell transplantation. The chain's CDR3 is CASSQREFPDTQYF. The CDR3 bases are TGCGCCAGCAGCCAAAGGGAGTTCCCAGATACGCAGTATTTT.